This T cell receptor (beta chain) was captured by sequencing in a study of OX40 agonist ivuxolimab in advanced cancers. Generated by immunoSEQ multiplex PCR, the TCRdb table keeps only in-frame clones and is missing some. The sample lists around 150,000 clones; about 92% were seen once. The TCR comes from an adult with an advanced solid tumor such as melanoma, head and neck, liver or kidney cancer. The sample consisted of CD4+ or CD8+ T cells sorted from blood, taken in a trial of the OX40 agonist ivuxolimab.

The CDR3 region has the DNA TGTGCCAGCAGCTTTAACTCTCAGGGTGCGGCAGATACGCAGTATTTT. It translates to CASSFNSQGAADTQYF. This chain uses TRBV7-2 with TRBJ2-3; possibly TRBD1 for D (5 bases). CDR1 SGHTA and CDR2 FQGNSA come from the germline V gene. The CDR3 length is 16 residues. Trimming removed 3 bases at V and 4 bases at J, with 17 bases between.